The entry below describes one T cell receptor (beta chain). The target antigen is unknown. The sample originates from a study of beta chain features in type 1 diabetes. Across the study: The patient and healthy donor groups were comparable for age, gender and cell yields.

The CDR3 consists of 15 residues. Looked up from germline, CDR1 is SGHRS and CDR2 is YFSETQ. V lost 2 bases and J lost 2, with 12 bases in between. Findings and limits, study-wide: Cells with high TCR expression could be over-represented by cDNA sequencing. Shortening that was moderate but significant affected the TCRB CDR3s of Type 1 diabetes patients in all four CD4+ subsets. VDJ junctions from patients with type 1 diabetes contained fewer insertions and more deletions.

Reverse transcription of all isolated RNA meant that expressed TCRB transcripts were sequenced. Data came from immunoSEQ multiplex PCR; TCRdb stores just in-frame clones and leaves some out. The table includes a few hundred thousand clones, roughly 14% detected once. On average, the one heparinised blood draw given by each donor was approximately 100 mL. This receptor was taken from a man aged 25 to 40 with type 1 diabetes. The chain couples TRBV5-1 to TRBJ2-3; the D gene is possibly TRBD2 (5 bases). Sequencing was carried out using naive CD4+ T cells from blood. The DNA of the CDR3 is TGCGCCAGCAGCTTAACTACGAGGGTCACAGATACGCAGTATTTT. This sequence encodes CASSLTTRVTDTQYF.